Listed below are T cell receptor beta chains from one sample, sequenced in a study of B cell selection in AIRE deficiency. Only in-frame clones appear in the TCRdb table, and some are missing; sequencing was by immunoSEQ multiplex PCR. The sample has about 24,000 clones, 90% to 96% seen once. The specimen was CD4+CD127+ conventional T cells sorted from PBMCs. These receptor sequences come from a human donor in good health. Each CDR3 is given with its conserved first and last residue. The order of the fields is V gene, clone size, J gene, D gene, CDR3 DNA, CDR3 protein. D genes are given only for firm matches. Size values are once, few and many counts, or a class for expanded clones, and some rows have none.

>TRBV5-4|.|TRBJ2-1|.
TGTGCCAGCAGCTTGGTTGGGGGCGATGAGCAGTTCTTC
CASSLVGGDEQFF
>TRBV11-3|.|TRBJ2-7|TRBD1
TGTGCCAGCAGCACCCGACAGGGGAGCTACGAGCAGTACTTC
CASSTRQGSYEQYF
>TRBV7-2|.|TRBJ2-2|.
TGTGCCAGCAGCTTATTAGCGAACACCGGGGAGCTGTTTTTT
CASSLLANTGELFF
>TRBV27|.|TRBJ1-2|TRBD1
TGTGCCAGCAGTTTGTCAAGCGTACAGGGGCGACCTTCTCCTTACACCTTC
CASSLSSVQGRPSPYTF
>TRBV5-6|.|TRBJ2-1|.
TGTGCCAGCAGCTTTAACAATGAGCAGTTCTTC
CASSFNNEQFF
>TRBV15|.|TRBJ2-7|.
TGTGCCACCAGCACGGACCCATTTACGGAGCAGTACTTC
CATSTDPFTEQYF
>TRBV11-1|.|TRBJ2-7|TRBD1
TGTGCCAGCAGCCTAGTCACCGGGACAGGGAGAGGGAAGCAGTACTTC
CASSLVTGTGRGKQYF
>TRBV6-1|once|TRBJ2-5|.
TGTGCCAGCACAAAGGGGAAAGAGACCCAGTACTTC
CASTKGKETQYF
>TRBV4-3|.|TRBJ1-4|.
TGCGCCAGCAGCCAAGAGGGACGGGGCTATGAAAAACTGTTTTTT
CASSQEGRGYEKLFF
>TRBV6-4|.|TRBJ2-6|.
TGTGCCAGCAGAAGAGACAGCTTCTCTGGGGCCAACGTCCTGACTTTC
CASRRDSFSGANVLTF
>TRBV9|.|TRBJ2-5|.
TGTGCCAGCAGCGTCGGCAGTCACGAGACCCAGTACTTC
CASSVGSHETQYF
>TRBV7-9|.|TRBJ2-3|TRBD2
TGTGCCAGCAGCCTCTGGACTAGCGGCACAGATACGCAGTATTTT
CASSLWTSGTDTQYF
>TRBV9|.|TRBJ2-1|TRBD1
TGTGCCAGCAGCGTAGCTGGGACAGGGGTCAATGAGCAGTTCTTC
CASSVAGTGVNEQFF
>TRBV7-3|once|TRBJ2-7|TRBD1
TGTGCCAGCAGCGTGGACAGGGGGTTTATCTACGAGCAGTACTTC
CASSVDRGFIYEQYF
>TRBV7-8|once|TRBJ1-4|.
TGTGCCAGCAGCCCAAAGGTGCGGGATCAAATGTCGGGTGAAAAACTGTTTTTT
CASSPKVRDQMSGEKLFF
>TRBV4-1|.|TRBJ1-4|.
TGCGCCAGCAGATTGGACAGCCTTGGAGAAAAACTGTTTTTT
CASRLDSLGEKLFF
>TRBV29-1|once|TRBJ1-4|.
TGCAGCGTTGGATGGGGATCTGAAAAACTGTTTTTT
CSVGWGSEKLFF
>TRBV5-1|few|TRBJ1-5|TRBD1
TGCGCCAGCAGGATGGGACAGGGGGCGGCCGGTGGGCCCCAGCATTTT
CASRMGQGAAGGPQHF
>TRBV7-2|once|TRBJ2-7|TRBD2
TGTGCCAGCAGGGACTACGGGACTAGTACCTACGAGCAGTACTTC
CASRDYGTSTYEQYF
>TRBV19|once|TRBJ1-1|.
TGTGCCAGTAGTGCGAGGTCTGAAGCTTTCTTT
CASSARSEAFF
>TRBV11-2|.|TRBJ2-7|.
TGTGCCAGCAGCCCCCAAGCTAGCGCGGGCCGGGGTTCCTACGAGCAGTACTTC
CASSPQASAGRGSYEQYF
>TRBV5-4|.|TRBJ1-1|.
TGTGCCAGCAGGACGACCCCATCCACAGGGAACACTGAAGCTTTCTTT
CASRTTPSTGNTEAFF
>TRBV4-1|.|TRBJ2-7|.
TGCGCCAGCAGCCAAGATCCGGGGAGCTACGAGCAGTACTTC
CASSQDPGSYEQYF
>TRBV25-1|.|TRBJ1-5|.
TGTGCCAGCAGTGCCTCTGGGGGGGGTCAGCCCCAGCATTTT
CASSASGGGQPQHF
>TRBV5-6|.|TRBJ2-7|TRBD1
TGTGCCAGCAGCAAGGACAGGGGCTACGAGCAGTACTTC
CASSKDRGYEQYF
>TRBV29-1|once|TRBJ2-5|.
TGCAGCGCCACCCCTCAAGGGGGGACAGTTGAGACCCAGTACTTC
CSATPQGGTVETQYF
>TRBV5-7|.|TRBJ2-5|TRBD1
TGTGCCAGCAGCTCGGCGTCGGGACAGGGCAAAGAGACCCAGTACTTC
CASSSASGQGKETQYF
>TRBV4-2|.|TRBJ2-7|TRBD2
TGTGCCAGCAGCCAAGATCGCTCTTATACTAGCGTACCCAGCTCCTACGAGCAGTACTTC
CASSQDRSYTSVPSSYEQYF
>TRBV29-1|.|TRBJ2-1|.
TGCAGCGTTGATAATAAGCGTTGGAATGAGCAGTTCTTC
CSVDNKRWNEQFF
>TRBV11-2|.|TRBJ1-2|TRBD1
TGTGCCAGCAGCTTAGAGACAGGGAACTATGGCTACACCTTC
CASSLETGNYGYTF
>TRBV4-2|once|TRBJ1-4|.
TGTGCCAGCGGTCTTGATCTGGCTAATGAAAAACTGTTTTTT
CASGLDLANEKLFF
>TRBV10-1|.|TRBJ1-5|.
TGCGCCAGCAGTGAGTCGACCCGGCGGGCCCAGCATTTT
CASSESTRRAQHF
>TRBV2|.|TRBJ2-2|.
TGTGCCAGCAAGGAGCGGGCCGCCGGGGAGCTGTTTTTT
CASKERAAGELFF
>TRBV7-2|.|TRBJ2-7|TRBD2
TGTGCCAGCAGCCGGCGGGACTACCAGGACTACGAGCAGTACTTC
CASSRRDYQDYEQYF
>TRBV18|.|TRBJ2-5|.
TGTGCCAGCTCACCCAGGTCCCAAGAGACCCAGTACTTC
CASSPRSQETQYF
>TRBV29-1|.|TRBJ2-3|TRBD2
TGCAGCGACCGACTAGCGAGGAGGGCAGATACGCAGTATTTT
CSDRLARRADTQYF
>TRBV29-1|.|TRBJ2-3|.
TGCAGCGTTGATTTTGCGGTGCGAGATACGCAGTATTTT
CSVDFAVRDTQYF
>TRBV5-1|.|TRBJ1-1|.
TGCGCCAGCAGCCGTGGACATCCGAGCACTGAAGCTTTCTTT
CASSRGHPSTEAFF
>TRBV2|.|TRBJ1-2|.
TGTGCCAGCAGATTGACGGAGAGCTATGGCTACACCTTC
CASRLTESYGYTF
>TRBV4-2|.|TRBJ1-2|.
TGTGCCAGCAGCGTTCAACTGGGCGGATATGGCTACACCTTC
CASSVQLGGYGYTF
>TRBV18|.|TRBJ2-1|TRBD1
TGTGCCAGCTCACCAACAGGGGGCAATGAGCAGTTCTTC
CASSPTGGNEQFF